The 26 T cell receptor beta chains given below trace back to one sample, sequenced in a study of B cell selection in AIRE deficiency. CD4+CD127+ cells were sorted as the conventional CD4 T cells. Repertoires were generated with immunoSEQ multiplex PCR, while TCRdb's copy carries only in-frame clones and drops some. The sample has fewer than 25,000 clones, about 96% seen once. Specimen: conventional CD4+ T cells sorted from PBMCs. Every receptor here comes from a human donor with AIRE deficiency.

This clone appeared a single time. The chain has TRBV18 and TRBJ1-3, with TRBD1 as a possible D gene (5 bases). Germline CDR1 and CDR2: KGHSH and LQKENI. V was shortened by 3 bases and J by 4 bases, with 16 bases between the two germline ends. The CDR3 spans 16 residues. The CDR3 sequence: CASSPGAGLEGNTIYF. The CDR3 DNA sequence: TGTGCCAGCTCACCGGGCGCAGGGCTGGAGGGAAACACCATATATTTT.

This chain connects TRBV2 to TRBJ1-2; D is perhaps TRBD1 (5 bases). CDR3 length equals 11 residues. CDR1 is SNHLY and CDR2 is FYNNEI in the germline V gene. Trimming took off 1 base at V and 8 bases at J, with 5 bases between the two ends. The CDR3 reads CASSEGDGYTF. CDR3 bases: TGTGCCAGCAGTGAAGGGGACGGCTACACCTTC.

The V gene is TRBV10-3, the J gene TRBJ1-1; tentative D call: TRBD1 (6 bases). With 9 bases removed from V and 5 bases from J, the gap between germline ends came to 13 bases. The germline CDR1 and CDR2 sequences are ENHRY and SYGVKD. There are 12 residues in the CDR3. The CDR3 spells CAIRQARTEAFF. CDR3 DNA sequence: TGTGCCATTAGACAGGCCCGAACTGAAGCTTTCTTT.

The J gene is TRBJ2-1, the V gene TRBV9; possibly TRBD1 for D (5 bases). V was cut by 2 bases and J by 4 bases, with 7 bases left in between. This CDR3 has 13 residues. In germline, CDR1 is SGDLS, CDR2 YYNGEE. CDR3 region: CASSVQGYNEQFF. CDR3 coding DNA: TGTGCCAGCAGCGTTCAGGGTTACAATGAGCAGTTCTTC.

The chain employs TRBV6-1 and TRBJ2-7; D call uncertain. This CDR3 is 15 amino acids long. Germline V gene data show CDR1 as MNHNS and CDR2 as SASEGT. The V gene lost 9 bases and the J gene lost 0 bases, with 18 bases spanning the gap. CDR3 sequence: CASKARVADSYEQYF. For the CDR3, the DNA is TGTGCCAGTAAAGCGAGAGTTGCCGACTCCTACGAGCAGTACTTC.

The CDR3 DNA reads as TGTGCCAGCAGCTTAGTCTCGGGATCCCCCTACGAGCAGTACTTC. Its protein product is CASSLVSGSPYEQYF. The chain joins TRBV7-2 to TRBJ2-7; tentatively, D is TRBD2 (5 bases). V lost 1 base and J 2 bases, leaving 12 bases between the germline ends. The CDR3 extends over 15 amino acids. Germline V gene sequence: CDR1 SGHTA, CDR2 FQGNSA.

V usage is TRBV11-3 and J usage is TRBJ2-1; D is possibly TRBD1 or TRBD2 (5 bases each). The V gene's germline CDR1 is SGHNT and CDR2 YENEEA. This CDR3 is 15 amino acids long. V was clipped by 5 bases and J by 4 bases, with 15 bases between them. This CDR3 reads CASSNQGPPYNEQFF. The CDR3 DNA is TGTGCCAGCAGCAACCAGGGACCGCCTTACAATGAGCAGTTCTTC.

The J gene is TRBJ2-7, the V gene TRBV11-2; tentative D call: TRBD1 (5 bases). Germline CDR1 reads SGHAT; CDR2 reads FQNNGV. The V end lost 1 base, the J end lost 6 bases, and 19 bases lay between the germline ends. This CDR3 region has 16 residues. Here the CDR3 DNA reads TGTGCCAGCAGCTTAGGCCGACAATATCACACAGGCGAGCAGTACTTC. Translated: CASSLGRQYHTGEQYF.

V gene TRBV18 combines with J gene TRBJ1-2; D is ambiguous. Germline CDR1 and CDR2: KGHSH and LQKENI. The CDR3 runs 19 residues. The V gene lost 3 bases and the J gene lost 0 bases, with 23 bases spanning the gap. For the CDR3, the DNA is TGTGCCAGCTCACCTTCACCCCCGTCCCATCCCAGATCTAACTATGGCTACACCTTC. Encoded protein: CASSPSPPSHPRSNYGYTF.

In DNA, the CDR3 is TGTGCCAGCAGCGTAGCGCTAGCGGGAGGGTCGGGGACCGGGGAGCTGTTTTTT. Amino acids: CASSVALAGGSGTGELFF. The chain recombines TRBV9 with TRBJ2-2, with 12 bases that match TRBD2. V trimming: 0 bases; J trimming: 5 bases; junction bases outside the gene matches: 8. The CDR3 totals 18 residues. The V gene's germline CDR1 is SGDLS and CDR2 YYNGEE.

The V gene is TRBV18, the J gene TRBJ1-5, with D tentatively TRBD1 (6 bases). The CDR3 sequence is 15 residues long. The germline V gene encodes CDR1 KGHSH and CDR2 LQKENI. The ends were cut back, 6 bases at V and 0 bases at J, with 12 bases in the middle. The CDR3 sequence: CASSHDRNSNQPQHF. CDR3 coding DNA: TGTGCCAGCTCTCACGACAGGAATAGCAATCAGCCCCAGCATTTT.

The chain is built from TRBV4-2 and TRBJ2-7; 8 bases map to TRBD1. The CDR3 loop spans 13 amino acids. The V and J ends lost 2 bases and 5 bases, in that order; junction bases with no gene match: 2. In germline, CDR1 is LGHNA, CDR2 YNFKEQ. CDR3 sequence reads: CASSQRDRNEQYF. Here the CDR3 DNA reads TGTGCCAGCAGCCAACGGGACAGGAACGAGCAGTACTTC.

The chain recombines TRBV5-5 with TRBJ1-2; no clear D. V was cut by 1 base and J by 0 bases, with 10 bases left in between. The CDR3 is 15 residues long. Looked up from germline, CDR1 is SGHKS and CDR2 is YYEKEE (reference sequence). This chain's CDR3 is CASSLFQSSNYGYTF. Written as DNA, the CDR3 is TGTGCCAGCAGCTTGTTCCAGAGCTCTAACTATGGCTACACCTTC.

V is TRBV29-1 and J is TRBJ2-7, with D perhaps matching TRBD1 or TRBD2 (5 bases each). V was shortened by 3 bases and J by 5 bases, with 14 bases between the two germline ends. The germline V gene has CDR1 SQVTM and CDR2 ANQGSEA. CDR3 size: 13 residues. The CDR3 region is CSVDGAGRDEQYF. CDR3 nucleotides: TGCAGCGTTGACGGCGCAGGGAGAGACGAGCAGTACTTC.

V gene TRBV7-8 combines with J gene TRBJ1-2; no firm D call. Germline V lookup: CDR1 SGHVS, CDR2 FQNEAQ. Trimming left V 1 base short and J 7 bases short, with 13 bases between. The CDR3 covers 14 residues. CDR3 nucleotides: TGTGCCAGCAGCTTAGAACTCCCCGCGGCTGGCTACACCTTC. Residues: CASSLELPAAGYTF. Using reference TRBV7-8 and TRBJ1-2 for the parts outside the CDR3, the full variable domain is GAGVSQSPRYKVAKRGQDVALRCDPISGHVSLFWYQQALGQGPEFLTYFQNEAQLDKSGLPSDRFFAERPEGSVSTLKIQRTQQEDSAVYLCASSLELPAAGYTFGSGTRLTVV.

The CDR3 is CASSPRSYEQYF. CDR3 nucleotides: TGTGCCAGCAGCCCCCGTTCCTACGAGCAGTACTTC. The rearrangement links TRBV11-1 to TRBJ2-7; D ambiguous. This CDR3 is 12 amino acids long. V lost 5 bases and J lost 1, with 6 bases in between. Germline-derived CDR1 and CDR2 are SGHAT and FQDESV (reference sequence).

This chain uses TRBV29-1 with TRBJ2-3; perhaps TRBD1 as D (6 bases). Germline V gene data show CDR1 as SQVTM and CDR2 as ANQGSEA. Trimming removed 7 bases at V and 2 bases at J, with 10 bases between. The CDR3 totals 12 residues. The CDR3 DNA reads as TGCAGCGGCGGACAGATCACAGATACGCAGTATTTT. Protein: CSGGQITDTQYF.

The rearrangement links TRBV5-4 to TRBJ2-2, with 10 bases lining up with TRBD1. CDR1 is SGHNT, CDR2 YYREEE, per germline (reference sequence). V lost 4 bases and J lost 4; bases outside the gene matches: 7. The CDR3 contains 16 residues. The CDR3 sequence is CASSHPGQGITGELFF. The CDR3 DNA sequence: TGTGCCAGCAGCCACCCGGGACAGGGGATCACCGGGGAGCTGTTTTTT. The full variable domain, with the rest looked up from reference TRBV5-4 and TRBJ2-2, is ETGVTQSPTHLIKTRGQQVTLRCSSQSGHNTVSWYQQALGQGPQFIFQYYREEENGRGNFPPRFSGLQFPNYSSELNVNALELDDSALYLCASSHPGQGITGELFFGEGSRLTVL.

This clone was picked up one time. The rearrangement links TRBV7-2 to TRBJ2-3; a possible D gene is TRBD1 (6 bases). Trimming took off 1 base at V and 0 bases at J, with 17 bases between the two ends. Germline values: CDR1 SGHTA, CDR2 FQGNSA. The CDR3 length is 18 residues. The CDR3 reads CASSLGATGHPSTDTQYF. CDR3 nucleotide sequence: TGTGCCAGCAGCTTAGGGGCAACAGGGCATCCTAGCACAGATACGCAGTATTTT. Filled out from reference TRBV7-2 and TRBJ2-3, the complete variable domain reads GAGVSQSPSNKVTEKGKDVELRCDPISGHTALYWYRQSLGQGLEFLIYFQGNSAPDKSGLPSDRFSAERTGGSVSTLTIQRTQQEDSAVYLCASSLGATGHPSTDTQYFGPGTRLTVL.

The V call is TRBV4-2, the J call TRBJ2-7, with 7 positions matching TRBD1. The length of the CDR3 is 15 residues. V lost 3 bases to trimming and J lost 2 bases; unmatched junction nucleotides: 7. The germline V gene encodes CDR1 LGHNA and CDR2 YNFKEQ. In DNA, the CDR3 is TGTGCCAGCAGCCAGGCCCGACAGGGACCCTACGAGCAGTACTTC. This translates into CASSQARQGPYEQYF.

The chain employs TRBV18 and TRBJ2-5, with no clear D. The length of the CDR3 is 13 residues. Trimming shortened V by 3 bases and J by 3 bases, and 8 bases separated the two germline ends. The germline gives CDR1 KGHSH, CDR2 LQKENI. CDR3 amino acids: CASSPNREETQYF. DNA of the CDR3: TGTGCCAGCTCACCCAACCGAGAAGAGACCCAGTACTTC.

V is TRBV15 and J is TRBJ1-4, with 7 bases lining up with TRBD1. The CDR3 has 16 residues. J gave up 11 bases and V 1 base, and 13 bases lay outside the gene matches. The germline V gene has CDR1 LNHNV and CDR2 YYDKDF (reference sequence). The CDR3 nucleotides read TGTGCCACCAGCAGAGGCTGGGGCAGGGGGTCCGGGAAACTGTTTTTT. It translates to CATSRGWGRGSGKLFF. The variable domain in full, with the rest retrieved from reference TRBV15 and TRBJ1-4, is DAMVIQNPRYQVTQFGKPVTLSCSQTLNHNVMYWYQQKSSQAPKLLFHYYDKDFNNEADTPDNFQSRRPNTSFCFLDIRSPGLGDTAMYLCATSRGWGRGSGKLFFGSGTQLSVL.

The rearrangement links TRBV28 to TRBJ1-4; weak D call: TRBD1 (5 bases). V dropped 4 bases and J dropped 10 bases, with 10 bases sitting between them. CDR3 size: 12 residues. Germline V gives CDR1 MDHEN, CDR2 SYDVKM. The CDR3 sequence: CASSSNGGKLFF. The CDR3 nucleotides are TGTGCCAGCAGTTCTAATGGGGGAAAACTGTTTTTT.

V and J are TRBV4-2 and TRBJ2-3; TRBD2 agrees at 9 bases. The CDR3 is 16 residues long. Per germline, CDR1 LGHNA and CDR2 YNFKEQ. Trimming at V came to 1 base and at J to 11 bases, leaving 13 bases not matched to a gene. The CDR3 spells CASSQVRREGHTRQYF. CDR3 sequence (DNA): TGTGCCAGCAGCCAAGTCCGGCGGGAGGGCCATACAAGGCAGTATTTT.

The genes are TRBV28 and TRBJ2-1; unclear D gene. CDR1 is MDHEN and CDR2 is SYDVKM in the germline V gene. V lost 8 bases and J lost 3, with 5 bases in between. This CDR3 region has 11 residues. The CDR3 sequence: CASRVYNEQFF. The CDR3 bases are TGTGCCAGCCGGGTCTACAATGAGCAGTTCTTC.

The J gene is TRBJ2-7, the V gene TRBV6-1; D possibly corresponds to TRBD1 (5 bases). This CDR3 is 14 amino acids long. The germline V gene has CDR1 MNHNS and CDR2 SASEGT. Deletions cut 6 bases from V and 1 base from J, with 13 bases between. CDR3 nucleotides: TGTGCCAGCAGGTCGCGACAGCAATCCTACGAGCAGTACTTC. It specifies CASRSRQQSYEQYF.